This is a list of T cell receptor beta chains from one sample in a study of tumor-infiltrating lymphocytes in primary liver carcinoma. TCRdb reanalysed the multiplex PCR reads using MiXCR and keeps one entry per CDR3 protein. Found here are over 75,000 distinct CDR3 sequences, approximately 68% of them singletons; the top ten hold around 30%. The source material was tumor-adjacent normal liver tissue. These receptors were taken from a man in his forties with primary liver carcinoma and hepatitis B virus infection. Each CDR3 is given without its conserved first and last residue. Fields, in order: V gene, CDR3 protein.

V: TRBV30; CDR3: AWSTTPGNKQY
V: TRBV11-2; CDR3: ANSFQGRTVQY
V: TRBV11-2; CDR3: ASSLDRVGSNSEAF
V: TRBV11-2; CDR3: ASGLVSGGNRQETQH
V: TRBV11-2; CDR3: ASSSRSSGKIYEEF
V: TRBV11-2; CDR3: ATSLRPTRDYEQY
V: TRBV11-2; CDR3: ASSLGLTRDYGQY
V: TRBV6-5; CDR3: ASTSLPGGTQY
V: TRBV29-1; CDR3: SVEISVGANTGELF
V: TRBV11-2; CDR3: ACSLEVGPEQF
V: TRBV11-2; CDR3: ASSVTSGSFNEHY
V: TRBV28; CDR3: ASSLSPGTGVGAYEQY
V: TRBV2; CDR3: ASSEMGQGTEQY
V: TRBV2; CDR3: ASSGTGTYEQY